The clone carrying this T cell receptor beta chain was observed once. Clones were read by immunoSEQ multiplex PCR, and TCRdb kept only the in-frame ones, dropping some. The table includes some 180,000 clones, approximately 91% detected once. The germline CDR1 and CDR2 sequences are LGHNA and YNFKEQ. The CDR3 length is 16 residues. V trimming: 1 base; J trimming: 4 bases; junction bases outside the gene matches: 3. The entry originates in a study of T cell responses to AZD1222 COVID-19 vaccine. The sequences come from peripheral blood, collected 28 days after the second AZD1222 dose. This chain connects TRBV4-2 to TRBJ1-5, with 11 bases fitting TRBD1. The source is an adult who received the AZD1222 COVID-19 vaccine. The CDR3 sequence is CASSQVGQGENQPQHF. The CDR3 nucleotides are TGTGCCAGCAGCCAAGTGGGACAGGGGGAAAATCAGCCCCAGCATTTT.